Listed below are T cell receptor beta chains from one sample, sequenced in a study of CD8 T cells in ankylosing spondylitis. TCRdb redid the calling of the 5' RACE reads with MiXCR, one entry per CDR3 protein. This sample carries hundreds of thousands of distinct CDR3 sequences, 20% to 30% of them seen once, and the ten largest clones take 0.89%. The sequenced sample was blood, either unsorted or a sorted T cell fraction (not recorded which). These receptors were collected from a male donor with ankylosing spondylitis. The CDR3 runs from the conserved cysteine through the conserved F or W.

>TRBJ2-3|TRBV2
CASSEIPYVRDTQYF
>TRBJ2-7|TRBV5-1
CASSSASGISYEQYF
>TRBJ2-1|TRBV5-1
CASSSDRSNEGFF
>TRBJ1-1|TRBV6-1
CASSEAWGTEAFF
>TRBJ2-7|TRBV6-6
CASKRTDYEQYF
>TRBJ2-7|TRBV6-6
CASTPGGSYEQYF
>TRBJ2-3|TRBV5-1
CASSLESSGSVNTQYF
>TRBJ1-5|TRBV12-3/TRBV12-4
CASSASHRGDQPQHF
>TRBJ2-6|TRBV20-1
CSARVEGANVLTF
>TRBJ1-2|TRBV12-3/TRBV12-4
CASRPDRSYGYTF
>TRBJ2-4|TRBV11-2
CASSLGRQNIQYF
>TRBJ2-2|TRBV3-1
CASSRGTGGHTGELFF
>TRBJ1-2|TRBV25-1
CASSDGRYGYTF
>TRBJ2-1|TRBV11-3
CASSLGGLAGVINEQFF
>TRBJ1-2|TRBV11-3
CASSALLGTAIYGYTF
>TRBJ2-3|TRBV12-3/TRBV12-4
CASSRTQDTQYF
>TRBJ2-2|TRBV10-3
CAISSRPRDTGELFF
>TRBJ1-5|TRBV7-8
CASSSMGQAHKPQHF
>TRBJ2-3|TRBV5-1
CASSLEAGGPGLAQYF
>TRBJ1-6|TRBV12-3/TRBV12-4
CATRRHNNNSPLHF
>TRBJ1-4|TRBV7-9
CASSLEGVSEKLFF
>TRBJ1-1|TRBV5-6
CASSPPTWGAGTEAFF
>TRBJ1-5|TRBV18
CASSPDRGEVQPQHF
>TRBJ1-4|TRBV7-9
CASSLAHTSNEKLFF
>TRBJ2-1|TRBV5-1
CASSLWSSGDEQFF
>TRBJ2-1|TRBV20-1
CSASSYNEQFF
>TRBJ2-7|TRBV20-1
CSIKRGYLYEQYF
>TRBJ1-1|TRBV4-2
CASSQATGPMNTEAFF
>TRBJ1-5|TRBV7-2
CASSLSNQPQHF
>TRBJ1-2|TRBV5-1
CASSLATGSGYGYTF
>TRBJ2-5|TRBV20-1
CSARDPRGAQETQYF
>TRBJ1-2|TRBV4-2
CASSLGTGGHGYTF
>TRBJ2-5|TRBV20-1
CSVRGGRGETQYF
>TRBJ1-4|TRBV4-2
CASSPYYRDGEKLFF
>TRBJ2-1|TRBV20-1
CSASPGLAGGPGYNEQFF
>TRBJ1-1|TRBV20-1
CSARDGRGHYANTEAFF
>TRBJ1-5|TRBV6-2/TRBV6-3
CASSPRGQPQHF
>TRBJ2-1|TRBV4-1
CASSQDPGLAHYNEQFF
>TRBJ2-1|TRBV20-1
CSALTAGGSSYNEQFF
>TRBJ1-5|TRBV20-1
CSARDIRPVNSNQPQHF
>TRBJ2-1|TRBV5-8
CASSLLAGVPYNEQFF